The 25 T cell receptor beta chains in this list originate from one sample, sequenced in a study of cytomegalovirus exposure and HLA in healthy donors. PCR involved 60 Vbeta and 13 Jbeta primers. The protocol was immunoSEQ multiplex PCR, while the TCRdb copy is restricted to in-frame clones and leaves out a portion. The sample yields about 200,000 clones, 80% to 90% seen once. Sequenced input: PBMCs. These receptors all come from a man aged 35 to 55 in good health and CMV-seropositive.

This clone showed up just once. The chain carries TRBV2 and TRBJ2-1; the match to TRBD1 covers 7 bases. The CDR3 contains 15 residues. After removal of 8 bases from V and 0 bases from J, the junction contained 7 bases not matched to a gene. Germline CDR1 SNHLY, CDR2 FYNNEI. This CDR3 is CASQGGGRSYNEQFF. In DNA, the CDR3 is TGTGCCAGCCAAGGGGGCGGCCGCTCCTACAATGAGCAGTTCTTC.

The count of this clone is one. The chain uses TRBV30 and TRBJ2-5, with 12 bases aligning to TRBD2. CDR3 size: 16 residues. Germline loops: CDR1 GTSNPN, CDR2 SVGIG (reference sequence). Here the CDR3 DNA reads TGTGCACGGAGGCAACGACTAGCGGGAGTGGGAGAGACCCAGTACTTC. Translating it yields CARRQRLAGVGETQYF.

This clone was seen more than once but under ten times. The V call is TRBV29-1, the J call TRBJ1-2; 11 bases map to TRBD1. Germline loops: CDR1 SQVTM, CDR2 ANQGSEA. V shed 6 bases, J shed 5 bases, and the junction held 5 bases outside the gene matches. The CDR3 has 13 residues. The chain's CDR3 is CSVWTGGSYGYTF. The CDR3 coding sequence is TGCAGCGTATGGACAGGGGGCTCTTATGGCTACACCTTC.

This clone was detected only a few times. The chain links TRBV9 to TRBJ2-3, with D tentatively TRBD1 (6 bases). Germline V gives CDR1 SGDLS, CDR2 YYNGEE. Between the trimmed V and J ends, which lost 1 base and 3 bases, there was a span of 12 bases. The CDR3 is 15 amino acids. The CDR3 DNA reads as TGTGCCAGCAGCGTACGGGACACCCGGACAGATACGCAGTATTTT. Translated: CASSVRDTRTDTQYF. The whole variable domain, remainder taken from reference TRBV9 and TRBJ2-3, is DSGVTQTPKHLITATGQRVTLRCSPRSGDLSVYWYQQSLDQGLQFLIQYYNGEERAKGNILERFSAQQFPDLHSELNLSSLELGDSALYFCASSVRDTRTDTQYFGPGTRLTVL.

The rearrangement links TRBV6-9 to TRBJ2-1; D possibly corresponds to TRBD2 (6 bases). V lost 2 bases to trimming and J lost 7 bases, with 12 bases between them. Germline-derived CDR1 and CDR2 are MNHGY and SVAAGI. The CDR3 is made up of 14 amino acids. The CDR3 DNA is TGTGCCAGCAGTTATAACGTAGGGAGGAATGAGCAGTTCTTC. Translated, it gives CASSYNVGRNEQFF.

The V and J genes are TRBV7-2 and TRBJ2-5; the D is unclear. Germline lookup yields CDR1 SGHTA and CDR2 FQGNSA. Between the trimmed V and J ends, which lost 5 bases and 5 bases, there was a span of 9 bases. The CDR3 loop spans 12 amino acids. The DNA for the CDR3 is TGTGCCAGCAGCCCCTCGGTGGAGACCCAGTACTTC. The encoded protein is CASSPSVETQYF.

This clone appeared a single time. An end of the junction does not agree with germline; a read error may underlie this. At the DNA level, this CDR3 is encoded by other sequences in the same sample as well. In nucleotides, the CDR3 is TGTGCCAGCAGCTTGACCCTAGCGGGAGGGGACGAGCAATACTTC. Translated: CASSLTLAGGDEQYF. J is TRBJ2-7 and V is TRBV5-4; TRBD2 agrees at 12 bases. The germline V gene encodes CDR1 SGHNT and CDR2 YYREEE (reference sequence). The CDR3 has 15 residues.

The chain recombines TRBV2 with TRBJ1-5; TRBD1 matches at 11 bases. The CDR3 spans 15 residues. V dropped 8 bases and J dropped 1; count of bases not matched to a gene: 4. Germline CDR1 SNHLY, CDR2 FYNNEI. CDR3 sequence reads: CASSGDRGSNQPQHF. The CDR3 DNA sequence: TGTGCCAGCTCCGGGGACAGGGGGAGCAATCAGCCCCAGCATTTT. Supplemented by reference TRBV2 and TRBJ1-5, the full variable domain reads EPEVTQTPSHQVTQMGQEVILRCVPISNHLYFYWYRQILGQKVEFLVSFYNNEISEKSEIFDDQFSVERPDGSNFTLKIRSTKLEDSAMYFCASSGDRGSNQPQHFGDGTRLSIL.

The sample holds a few counts of this clone. This sequence joins TRBV4-3 and TRBJ1-5; D gene unclear. The CDR3 runs 15 residues. Deletions cut 0 bases from V and 5 bases from J, with 11 bases between. CDR1 and CDR2 (germline): LGHNA, YSLEER. DNA for the CDR3: TGCGCCAGCAGCCAAGATTTTGGGAGGGATCAGCCCCAGCATTTT. Translated, it gives CASSQDFGRDQPQHF.

The chain joins TRBV7-9 to TRBJ2-5, with D maybe TRBD2 (6 bases). This CDR3 is built from 15 residues. CDR1 is SEHNR and CDR2 is FQNEAQ in the germline V gene (reference sequence). V was trimmed by 2 bases and J by 3 bases, leaving 13 bases between them. CDR3 protein: CASSLSSASEETQYF. The CDR3, as DNA: TGTGCCAGCAGCTTAAGTTCGGCTAGCGAAGAGACCCAGTACTTC.

V usage is TRBV5-1 and J usage is TRBJ1-1; perhaps TRBD1 as D (5 bases). V lost 2 bases, J lost 0 bases, and 8 bases lay in between. From germline, CDR1 is SGHRS and CDR2 YFSETQ. CDR3 length: 14 amino acids. CDR3 in amino acids: CASSFQGLNTEAFF. The CDR3 nucleotides read TGCGCCAGCAGCTTTCAGGGATTGAACACTGAAGCTTTCTTT.

This clone was seen a single time. The rearrangement links TRBV30 to TRBJ2-1, with 11 positions matching TRBD2. The CDR3 contains 14 residues. Germline lookup yields CDR1 GTSNPN and CDR2 SVGIG (reference sequence). The V gene end was trimmed by 3 bases and the J gene end by 11 bases; junction bases not matched to a gene: 9. DNA for the CDR3: TGTGCCTGGAGGAATAGCGGGAGGGCGGTTCAGCAGTTCTTC. This sequence encodes CAWRNSGRAVQQFF.

The chain employs TRBV5-1 and TRBJ1-2; possible D gene TRBD1, 5 bases. Germline lookup yields CDR1 SGHRS and CDR2 YFSETQ. Between the trimmed V and J ends, which lost 0 bases and 12 bases, there was a span of 12 bases. The CDR3 has 12 residues. The CDR3: CASSLGQGSNTF. Written as DNA, the CDR3 is TGCGCCAGCAGCTTGGGTCAGGGTTCGAACACCTTC.

This clone was counted a single time. This rearrangement joins TRBV7-3 to TRBJ1-1; the match to TRBD1 covers 9 bases. Germline CDR1 and CDR2: SGHTA and FQGTGA. J gave up 4 bases and V 6 bases, and 6 bases lay outside the gene matches. The CDR3 covers 14 residues. As DNA, the CDR3 is TGTGCCAGCAGACGGACAGGGGCGGGCACTGAAGCTTTCTTT. Its protein is CASRRTGAGTEAFF. Full variable domain (remainder filled in from reference TRBV7-3 and TRBJ1-1): GAGVSQTPSNKVTEKGKYVELRCDPISGHTALYWYRQSLGQGPEFLIYFQGTGAADDSGLPNDRFFAVRPEGSVSTLKIQRTERGDSAVYLCASRRTGAGTEAFFGQGTRLTVV.

The chain combines TRBV2 with TRBJ2-1, with 12 nucleotides matching TRBD2. J gave up 8 bases and V 6 bases, and 8 bases lay outside the gene matches. The CDR3 sequence is 15 residues long. Germline CDR1 is SNHLY and CDR2 is FYNNEI. The CDR3 here is CASRKLAGGGDEQFF. CDR3 bases: TGTGCCAGCAGGAAGCTAGCGGGAGGGGGGGATGAGCAGTTCTTC.

Concerning this clone itself: Sequence at one end of the junction differs from germline and may be a read error. This chain joins TRBV11-3 and TRBJ1-5; 7 bases are a match to TRBD1. CDR1 and CDR2 (germline): SGHNT, YENEEA. CDR3 length: 15 amino acids. The CDR3 loop reads CASSLWETGNQSQHF. CDR3 DNA: TGTGCCAGCAGCTTATGGGAGACAGGGAATCAGTCCCAGCATTTT.

The genes are TRBV6-5 and TRBJ1-6; 7 bases line up with TRBD1. Germline loops: CDR1 MNHEY, CDR2 SVGAGI. The CDR3 contains 14 residues. The ends lost 4 bases at V and 8 bases at J; junction bases unmatched: 5. The CDR3 loop reads CASSLGQNYSPLHF. For the CDR3, the DNA is TGTGCCAGCAGTTTGGGACAGAATTATTCACCCCTCCACTTT.

The genes are TRBV7-9 and TRBJ1-4; TRBD1 matches 7 bases. Looked up from germline, CDR1 is SEHNR and CDR2 is FQNEAQ (reference sequence). The V gene end was trimmed by 4 bases and the J gene end by 3 bases; junction bases not matched to a gene: 5. The CDR3 sequence is 15 residues long. CDR3 nucleotide sequence: TGTGCCAGCAGCTCCATCCAGGGGGCTAATGAAAAACTGTTTTTT. Its protein is CASSSIQGANEKLFF.

The chain links TRBV27 to TRBJ2-1; D unclear. The germline gives CDR1 MNHEY, CDR2 SMNVEV (reference sequence). The CDR3 has 17 residues. With 5 bases removed from V and 10 bases from J, the gap between germline ends came to 27 bases. For the CDR3, the DNA is TGTGCCAGCAGTAGAGGAGTTGGCACGTCCCTACAATTAGAGCAGTTCTTC. Amino acid sequence: CASSRGVGTSLQLEQFF.

The J gene is TRBJ1-1, the V gene TRBV2; tentatively, D is TRBD1 (5 bases). Germline CDR1 is SNHLY and CDR2 is FYNNEI. The V gene lost 7 bases and the J gene lost 1 base, with 13 bases spanning the gap. This CDR3 contains 14 residues. CDR3 protein: CASTRQRTNTEAFF. As DNA, the CDR3 is TGTGCCAGCACCCGACAGAGAACGAACACTGAAGCTTTCTTT. Looking up the rest from reference TRBV2 and TRBJ1-1 gives the full variable domain: EPEVTQTPSHQVTQMGQEVILRCVPISNHLYFYWYRQILGQKVEFLVSFYNNEISEKSEIFDDQFSVERPDGSNFTLKIRSTKLEDSAMYFCASTRQRTNTEAFFGQGTRLTVV.

This chain joins TRBV6-6 and TRBJ2-3; 7 bases are shared with TRBD2. From germline, CDR1 is MNHNY and CDR2 SVGAGI (reference sequence). The CDR3 contains 15 residues. V was clipped by 2 bases and J by 4 bases; unmatched bases: 6. The CDR3 protein is CASSYVAGASDTQYF. In DNA form, the CDR3 reads TGTGCCAGCAGTTACGTGGCGGGAGCATCAGATACGCAGTATTTT.

The genes are TRBV21-1 and TRBJ2-5; TRBD2 is the table's D call and was not checked against the DNA. TRBV21-1 is a known pseudogene. This CDR3 is 17 amino acids long. The CDR3 spells CASSKGSSGPLQETQYF. As DNA, the CDR3 is TGTGCCAGCAGCAAAGGGTCTAGCGGCCCCCTCCAAGAGACCCAGTACTTC.

This chain links TRBV5-3 with TRBJ1-1; unclear D gene. TRBV5-3 belongs to the ORF category, with a function that is uncertain. V lost 4 bases to trimming and J lost 1 base, with 17 bases between them. The CDR3 totals 16 residues. CDR3 amino acids: CARSPGPGRSNTEAFF. CDR3 sequence (DNA): TGTGCCAGAAGCCCCGGCCCCGGCAGGTCGAACACTGAAGCTTTCTTT.

CDR3 DNA: TGTGCCAGCAGCTTAGGGTGGACACCGAACACCGGGGAGCTGTTTTTT. The encoded protein is CASSLGWTPNTGELFF. The rearrangement links TRBV7-9 to TRBJ2-2, with TRBD1 as a possible D gene (5 bases). The CDR3 covers 16 residues. Germline V CDR1 and CDR2: SEHNR, FQNEAQ (reference sequence). V shed 1 base and J shed 0 bases, with 9 bases lying between them.

This chain connects TRBV5-1 to TRBJ2-7, with 7 bases fitting TRBD1. This CDR3 has 14 residues. The J segment lost 2 bases and the V segment lost 4 bases, leaving 6 bases of the junction unmatched. Per the germline V gene, CDR1 is SGHRS and CDR2 is YFSETQ. Here the CDR3 DNA reads TGCGCCAGCAGCGGCGCACAGGGGACCTACGAGCAGTACTTC. Encoded protein: CASSGAQGTYEQYF.